This is a list of T cell receptor beta chains from one sample in a study of T-cell memory formation after mild COVID-19. TCRdb ran MiXCR on the 5' RACE reads and lists one entry per CDR3 protein. The data contain hundreds of thousands of distinct CDR3 sequences, approximately 16% of them singletons. The sample taken for sequencing was PBMCs or a T cell subset sorted from them (not recorded which). These receptors all stem from a man aged 18 to 29 who had mild COVID-19 (a few samples of this study predate the infection). Cell type and time point are not known. The CDR3 runs from the conserved cysteine through the conserved F or W. D genes are given only for firm matches. A clone size is listed for some rows: how often the clone was seen (once, few, many), or a class if it is expanded.

D gene: TRBD1; V gene: TRBV12-3/TRBV12-4; clone size: many; J gene: TRBJ1-1; CDR3 protein: CASSLGQGATEAFF; CDR3 DNA: TGTGCCAGCAGTTTGGGACAGGGGGCCACTGAAGCTTTCTTT
D gene: TRBD1; V gene: TRBV28; clone size: few; J gene: TRBJ2-5; CDR3 protein: CASSLRDRGRETQYF; CDR3 DNA: TGTGCCAGCAGTTTAAGGGACAGGGGTCGCGAGACCCAGTACTTC
D gene: -; V gene: TRBV4-1; clone size: many; J gene: TRBJ1-1; CDR3 protein: CASSHRGKTAEDTEAFF; CDR3 DNA: TGCGCCAGCAGCCACCGGGGGAAGACGGCAGAGGACACTGAAGCTTTCTTT
D gene: -; V gene: TRBV5-1; clone size: many; J gene: TRBJ2-5; CDR3 protein: CASQSTGYQETQYF; CDR3 DNA: TGCGCCAGCCAAAGTACAGGGTACCAAGAGACCCAGTACTTC
D gene: -; V gene: TRBV7-3; clone size: many; J gene: TRBJ2-5; CDR3 protein: CASSLGGWETQYF; CDR3 DNA: TGTGCCAGCAGCTTGGGGGGTTGGGAGACCCAGTACTTC
D gene: -; V gene: TRBV11-2; clone size: few; J gene: TRBJ2-5; CDR3 protein: CASSPREMGLETQYF; CDR3 DNA: TGTGCCAGCAGCCCCCGTGAGATGGGGCTGGAGACCCAGTACTTC
D gene: -; V gene: TRBV28; clone size: -; J gene: TRBJ1-6; CDR3 protein: CASVTELYNSPLHF; CDR3 DNA: TGTGCCAGCGTTACAGAACTTTATAATTCACCCCTCCACTTT
D gene: TRBD2; V gene: TRBV29-1; clone size: -; J gene: TRBJ2-3; CDR3 protein: CSVESSGLSTDTQYF; CDR3 DNA: TGCAGCGTTGAATCTAGCGGGCTGAGCACAGATACGCAGTATTTT
D gene: TRBD2; V gene: TRBV7-3; clone size: -; J gene: TRBJ2-3; CDR3 protein: CASSSGLGVGDTQYF; CDR3 DNA: TGTGCCAGCAGCTCCGGACTAGGAGTAGGAGATACGCAGTATTTT
D gene: TRBD1; V gene: TRBV7-2; clone size: -; J gene: TRBJ1-5; CDR3 protein: CASSYLTGGQPQHF; CDR3 DNA: TGTGCCAGCAGCTATTTGACAGGGGGTCAGCCCCAGCATTTT
D gene: TRBD1; V gene: TRBV3-1; clone size: -; J gene: TRBJ2-2; CDR3 protein: CASSQRDRDTGELFF; CDR3 DNA: TGTGCCAGCAGCCAACGCGACAGGGACACCGGGGAGCTGTTTTTT
D gene: -; V gene: TRBV5-5; clone size: -; J gene: TRBJ2-7; CDR3 protein: CASSLLGESSYEQYF; CDR3 DNA: TGTGCCAGCAGCTTGCTCGGGGAGAGCTCCTACGAGCAGTACTTC
D gene: -; V gene: TRBV2; clone size: few; J gene: TRBJ2-7; CDR3 protein: CASCRFGAPTHEQYF; CDR3 DNA: TGTGCCAGCTGTAGATTCGGTGCCCCGACCCACGAGCAGTACTTC
D gene: TRBD1; V gene: TRBV7-9; clone size: -; J gene: TRBJ1-1; CDR3 protein: CASRRTGVDTEAFF; CDR3 DNA: TGTGCCAGCAGGCGGACAGGGGTTGACACTGAAGCTTTCTTT
D gene: TRBD2; V gene: TRBV6-2/TRBV6-3; clone size: many; J gene: TRBJ2-2; CDR3 protein: CASSSTSGRSTGELFF; CDR3 DNA: TGTGCCAGCAGTTCCACTAGCGGGAGAAGCACCGGGGAGCTGTTTTTT
D gene: TRBD1; V gene: TRBV7-2; clone size: -; J gene: TRBJ1-1; CDR3 protein: CASSLRGRNTEAFF; CDR3 DNA: TGTGCCAGCAGCTTGAGGGGGCGGAACACTGAAGCTTTCTTT
D gene: -; V gene: TRBV5-1; clone size: -; J gene: TRBJ2-3; CDR3 protein: CASSLKEGGSTDTQYF; CDR3 DNA: TGCGCCAGCAGCTTGAAGGAGGGGGGAAGCACAGATACGCAGTATTTT
D gene: -; V gene: TRBV7-8; clone size: many; J gene: TRBJ2-5; CDR3 protein: CASTKGETQYF; CDR3 DNA: TGTGCCAGCACCAAGGGGGAGACCCAGTACTTC
D gene: -; V gene: TRBV24-1; clone size: -; J gene: TRBJ1-5; CDR3 protein: CATTLQGPSNQPQHF; CDR3 DNA: TGTGCCACCACCCTCCAGGGTCCTAGCAATCAGCCCCAGCATTTT
D gene: TRBD2; V gene: TRBV7-2; clone size: -; J gene: TRBJ2-3; CDR3 protein: CASSLLAGGPTDTQYF; CDR3 DNA: TGTGCCAGCAGCTTACTAGCGGGGGGACCCACAGATACGCAGTATTTT
D gene: TRBD2; V gene: TRBV7-9; clone size: -; J gene: TRBJ2-5; CDR3 protein: CASSFLTSGETQYF; CDR3 DNA: TGTGCCAGCAGCTTCTTAACTAGCGGGGAGACCCAGTACTTC
D gene: TRBD1; V gene: TRBV7-9; clone size: once; J gene: TRBJ1-2; CDR3 protein: CASRPRQGLDYGYTF; CDR3 DNA: TGTGCCAGCAGACCAAGACAGGGGCTAGACTATGGCTACACCTTC
D gene: TRBD1; V gene: TRBV7-9; clone size: -; J gene: TRBJ1-1; CDR3 protein: CASSSLQGAGTLNTEAFF; CDR3 DNA: TGTGCCAGCAGCTCGTTACAGGGGGCAGGAACTTTGAACACTGAAGCTTTCTTT
D gene: TRBD1; V gene: TRBV15; clone size: few; J gene: TRBJ2-7; CDR3 protein: CATSVSDRASYEQYF; CDR3 DNA: TGTGCCACCAGCGTCTCCGACAGGGCCTCCTACGAGCAGTACTTC
D gene: -; V gene: TRBV5-1; clone size: -; J gene: TRBJ2-1; CDR3 protein: CASSLAWDTYEQFF; CDR3 DNA: TGCGCCAGCAGCTTGGCTTGGGACACCTATGAGCAGTTCTTC
D gene: -; V gene: TRBV6-2/TRBV6-3; clone size: few; J gene: TRBJ2-1; CDR3 protein: CASSYGDPRVSYNEQFF; CDR3 DNA: TGTGCCAGCAGTTACGGGGACCCGAGGGTTTCCTACAATGAGCAGTTCTTC
D gene: TRBD1; V gene: TRBV9; clone size: -; J gene: TRBJ1-2; CDR3 protein: CASSVATAGGWGYTF; CDR3 DNA: TGTGCCAGCAGCGTAGCCACGGCAGGGGGCTGGGGCTACACCTTC
D gene: TRBD1; V gene: TRBV9; clone size: -; J gene: TRBJ2-5; CDR3 protein: CASSDPDRGVNQETQYF; CDR3 DNA: TGTGCCAGCAGCGACCCCGACAGGGGGGTGAACCAAGAGACCCAGTACTTC
D gene: TRBD1; V gene: TRBV6-1; clone size: few; J gene: TRBJ2-2; CDR3 protein: CASRTGSIAELFF; CDR3 DNA: TGTGCCAGCAGGACAGGGTCTATTGCGGAGCTGTTTTTT
D gene: -; V gene: TRBV18; clone size: -; J gene: TRBJ2-6; CDR3 protein: CASSPGAAGANVLTF; CDR3 DNA: TGTGCCAGCTCACCAGGGGCAGCCGGGGCCAACGTCCTGACTTTC
D gene: -; V gene: TRBV7-9; clone size: few; J gene: TRBJ1-1; CDR3 protein: CASSLVIGDTEAFF; CDR3 DNA: TGTGCCAGCAGCTTAGTGATTGGGGACACTGAAGCTTTCTTT
D gene: TRBD1; V gene: TRBV7-3; clone size: -; J gene: TRBJ2-1; CDR3 protein: CASSIGQGAYNEQFF; CDR3 DNA: TGTGCCAGCAGCATTGGACAGGGGGCTTACAATGAGCAGTTCTTC
D gene: -; V gene: TRBV9; clone size: many; J gene: TRBJ2-1; CDR3 protein: CASSSLANEQFF; CDR3 DNA: TGTGCCAGCAGCTCCCTGGCCAATGAGCAGTTCTTC
D gene: -; V gene: TRBV7-6; clone size: -; J gene: TRBJ2-1; CDR3 protein: CASSLESGRNEQFF; CDR3 DNA: TGTGCCAGCAGCTTAGAATCTGGGCGGAATGAGCAGTTCTTC
D gene: TRBD2; V gene: TRBV7-3; clone size: -; J gene: TRBJ2-1; CDR3 protein: CASSFSGDHYNEQFF; CDR3 DNA: TGTGCCAGCAGCTTTAGCGGGGACCACTACAATGAGCAGTTCTTC
D gene: -; V gene: TRBV5-1; clone size: -; J gene: TRBJ1-2; CDR3 protein: CASSLGQGKEGYTF; CDR3 DNA: TGCGCCAGCAGCTTGGGGCAGGGGAAGGAAGGCTACACCTTC
D gene: -; V gene: TRBV7-8; clone size: -; J gene: TRBJ2-7; CDR3 protein: CASRQQTGPYEQYF; CDR3 DNA: TGTGCCAGCAGACAACAAACAGGTCCCTACGAGCAGTACTTC
D gene: TRBD2; V gene: TRBV5-4; clone size: few; J gene: TRBJ2-1; CDR3 protein: CASSLELAGGLDEQFF; CDR3 DNA: TGTGCCAGCAGCTTGGAACTAGCGGGGGGACTAGATGAGCAGTTCTTC
D gene: TRBD1; V gene: TRBV5-1; clone size: -; J gene: TRBJ1-1; CDR3 protein: CASSPTGEWTEAFF; CDR3 DNA: TGCGCCAGCAGTCCTACAGGGGAGTGGACTGAAGCTTTCTTT
D gene: -; V gene: TRBV12-3/TRBV12-4; clone size: many; J gene: TRBJ1-2; CDR3 protein: CASRDEDGAGGYTF; CDR3 DNA: TGTGCCAGCAGGGACGAGGACGGTGCTGGAGGCTACACCTTC
D gene: -; V gene: TRBV4-1; clone size: -; J gene: TRBJ2-3; CDR3 protein: CASSLNRLDGDTQYF; CDR3 DNA: TGCGCCAGCAGCCTTAACAGACTAGACGGAGATACGCAGTATTTT
D gene: -; V gene: TRBV5-1; clone size: few; J gene: TRBJ2-5; CDR3 protein: CASCRTGFRETQYF; CDR3 DNA: TGCGCCAGCTGTCGAACAGGGTTCCGGGAGACCCAGTACTTC
D gene: -; V gene: TRBV28; clone size: -; J gene: TRBJ1-1; CDR3 protein: CASSLPTGEIEAFF; CDR3 DNA: TGTGCCAGCAGTTTACCAACGGGCGAGATTGAAGCTTTCTTT
D gene: -; V gene: TRBV5-6; clone size: -; J gene: TRBJ2-1; CDR3 protein: CASSGAGLNEQFF; CDR3 DNA: TGTGCCAGCAGCGGCGCGGGGTTAAATGAGCAGTTCTTC
D gene: TRBD1; V gene: TRBV5-1; clone size: -; J gene: TRBJ1-1; CDR3 protein: CASSQTGEEEAFF; CDR3 DNA: TGCGCCAGCAGCCAGACAGGGGAGGAGGAAGCTTTCTTT
D gene: -; V gene: TRBV5-5; clone size: -; J gene: TRBJ2-1; CDR3 protein: CASSLLVGLGNEQFF; CDR3 DNA: TGTGCCAGCAGCTTGCTCGTAGGTCTCGGGAATGAGCAGTTCTTC